This TCR beta chain was obtained from a study of T-cell memory formation after mild COVID-19. Study details: TCR clusters were mostly donor specific.

With respect to this clonotype: Its matching antigen is unknown.

Whole-study findings and limits: Memory cells collected pre-infection included some clones that later responded, suggesting cross-reactive memory joined.

Each CDR3 protein is one row after TCRdb ran MiXCR on the 5' RACE reads. In the table there are hundreds of thousands of distinct CDR3 sequences, roughly 18% of which are singletons. The CDR3 runs to 16 residues. V was pared by 3 bases and J by 2 bases, with 8 bases of the junction left unmatched. Germline CDR1 reads SGHRS; CDR2 reads YFSETQ. The J gene is TRBJ2-5, the V gene TRBV5-1, with 9 bases lining up with TRBD1. The sequence derives from a man younger than 35 who had mild COVID-19 (a few samples of this study predate the infection). Cell type and time point are not known. Sequencing used PBMCs or a T cell subset sorted from them (not recorded which). The CDR3 loop is CASSWAPGQGQETQYF. CDR3 nucleotide sequence: TGCGCCAGCAGCTGGGCTCCGGGACAGGGACAAGAGACCCAGTACTTC. Full variable domain (remainder filled in from reference TRBV5-1 and TRBJ2-5): KAGVTQTPRYLIKTRGQQVTLSCSPISGHRSVSWYQQTPGQGLQFLFEYFSETQRNKGNFPGRFSGRQFSNSRSEMNVSTLELGDSALYLCASSWAPGQGQETQYFGPGTRLLVL.